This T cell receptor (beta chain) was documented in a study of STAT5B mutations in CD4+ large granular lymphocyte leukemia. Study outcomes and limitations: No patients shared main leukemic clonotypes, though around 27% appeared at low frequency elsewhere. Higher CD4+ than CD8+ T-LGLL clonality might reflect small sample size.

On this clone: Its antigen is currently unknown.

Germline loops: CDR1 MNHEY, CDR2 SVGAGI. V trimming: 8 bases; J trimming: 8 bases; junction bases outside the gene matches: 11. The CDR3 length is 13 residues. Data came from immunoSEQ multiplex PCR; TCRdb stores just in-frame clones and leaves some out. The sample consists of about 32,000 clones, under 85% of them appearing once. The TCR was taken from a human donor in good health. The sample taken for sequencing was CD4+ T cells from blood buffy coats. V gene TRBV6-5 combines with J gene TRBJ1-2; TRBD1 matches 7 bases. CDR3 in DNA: TGTGCCAGCGCCCCAGGGACAGCTGGGGGCTACACCTTC. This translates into CASAPGTAGGYTF.